The source of this T cell receptor (beta chain) is a study of blood T cells in healthy people across ages. Study-wide results and limits: Age showed a roughly linear inverse relationship with TCR beta diversity per million T cells.

The CDR3 is made up of 11 amino acids. Deletions cut 7 bases from V and 7 bases from J, with 13 bases between. CDR1 is SQVTM, CDR2 ANQGSEA, per germline. PCR was performed a second time for roughly 6 to 12 cycles using a sample-barcoded 5' primer and a J-beta primer mix. Every cDNA was tagged by a template-switch adaptor with 12 random nucleotides. Individual samples furnished no less than 3 million CDR3-containing paired-end reads apiece. TCRdb used MiXCR to reprocess the 5' RACE reads, holding one entry per CDR3 protein. The repertoire holds about 1.4 million distinct CDR3 sequences, with approximately 60% as singletons. As to this clonotype: Its antigen remains unknown.

Total RNA extraction produced at least 5 micrograms (per sample) for the study. The gene calls are TRBV29-1 and TRBJ2-5; tentative D call: TRBD1 (5 bases). The clonotype originates from a man younger than 35 in good health. The sequenced sample consisted of blood. The CDR3 coding sequence is TGCAGCGGGGCAGGGCCGGCGACCCAGTACTTC. Its protein is CSGAGPATQYF.